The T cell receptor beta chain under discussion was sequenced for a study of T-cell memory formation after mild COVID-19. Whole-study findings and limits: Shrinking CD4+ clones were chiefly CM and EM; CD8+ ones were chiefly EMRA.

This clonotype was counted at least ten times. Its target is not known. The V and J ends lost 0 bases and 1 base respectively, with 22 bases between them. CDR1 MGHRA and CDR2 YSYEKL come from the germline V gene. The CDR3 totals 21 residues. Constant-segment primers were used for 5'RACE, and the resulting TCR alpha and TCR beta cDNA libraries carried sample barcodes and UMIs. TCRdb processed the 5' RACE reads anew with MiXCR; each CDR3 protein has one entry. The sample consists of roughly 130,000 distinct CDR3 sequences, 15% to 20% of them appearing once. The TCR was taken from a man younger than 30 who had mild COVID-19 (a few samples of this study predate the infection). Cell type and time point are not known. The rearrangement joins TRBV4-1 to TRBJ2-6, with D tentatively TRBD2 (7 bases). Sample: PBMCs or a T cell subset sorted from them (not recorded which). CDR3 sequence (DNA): TGCGCCAGCAGCCAAGATTTTCGGGGGGCGCGGCTATCTTCTGGGGCCAACGTCCTGACTTTC. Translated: CASSQDFRGARLSSGANVLTF.